Listed below are T cell receptor beta chains from one sample, sequenced in a study of Graves' ophthalmopathy and Graves' hyperthyroidism. MiXCR, run by TCRdb on the multiplex PCR reads, gives a single entry per CDR3 protein. In the table there are about 550,000 distinct CDR3 sequences, under 40% of which are singletons. The sequencing sample was made of peripheral blood or thyroid tissue (not recorded which). The receptors stem from an adult man with Graves' hyperthyroidism. Each CDR3 is given with its conserved first and last residue. D genes are given only for firm matches. The size field is filled for only some rows; it gives once, few, many or a size class.

d_call: -; j_call: TRBJ2-5; clone_size: -; v_call: TRBV24-1; cdr3_aa: CATSRGYRETQYF; cdr3_nt: TGTGCCACCAGTCGAGGGTACCGAGAGACCCAGTACTTC
d_call: -; j_call: TRBJ2-5; clone_size: once; v_call: TRBV7-2; cdr3_aa: CASSPGPVGETQYF; cdr3_nt: TGTGCCAGCAGCCCGGGGCCAGTTGGGGAGACCCAGTACTTC
d_call: -; j_call: TRBJ2-5; clone_size: many; v_call: TRBV6-5; cdr3_aa: CASSYWRNQETQYF; cdr3_nt: TGTGCCAGCAGTTACTGGCGGAATCAAGAGACCCAGTACTTC
d_call: -; j_call: TRBJ1-5; clone_size: -; v_call: TRBV20-1; cdr3_aa: CSGSPGLAGNQPQHF; cdr3_nt: TGCAGTGGTTCACCGGGACTAGCAGGCAATCAGCCCCAGCATTTT
d_call: -; j_call: TRBJ1-1; clone_size: many; v_call: TRBV6-4; cdr3_aa: CASSLTGSGTEAFF; cdr3_nt: TGTGCCAGCAGCCTTACAGGTAGTGGCACTGAAGCTTTCTTT
d_call: TRBD1; j_call: TRBJ1-4; clone_size: many; v_call: TRBV7-2; cdr3_aa: CASSPRTGAATNEKLFF; cdr3_nt: TGTGCCAGCAGCCCCCGGACAGGGGCCGCAACTAATGAAAAACTGTTTTTT
d_call: -; j_call: TRBJ1-4; clone_size: -; v_call: TRBV12-3/TRBV12-4; cdr3_aa: CASSLSWAGLANEKLFF; cdr3_nt: TGTGCCAGCAGTTTATCTTGGGCGGGTTTAGCTAATGAAAAACTGTTTTTT
d_call: -; j_call: TRBJ1-6; clone_size: many; v_call: TRBV4-1; cdr3_aa: CASSQEGQSNSPLHF; cdr3_nt: TGCGCCAGCAGCCAAGAAGGACAGTCTAATTCACCCCTCCACTTT
d_call: -; j_call: TRBJ1-2; clone_size: many; v_call: TRBV20-1; cdr3_aa: CSATPDLGGLSNYGYTF; cdr3_nt: TGCAGTGCTACCCCAGACCTAGGAGGACTTTCTAACTATGGCTACACCTTC
d_call: -; j_call: TRBJ1-1; clone_size: many; v_call: TRBV5-4; cdr3_aa: CASSLGGRQAWVTEAFF; cdr3_nt: TGTGCCAGCAGCTTGGGAGGGCGACAAGCTTGGGTCACTGAAGCTTTCTTT
d_call: -; j_call: TRBJ1-1; clone_size: few; v_call: TRBV4-1; cdr3_aa: CASSLLPTVGTEAFF; cdr3_nt: TGCGCCAGCAGCCTGCTTCCGACGGTTGGGACTGAAGCTTTCTTT
d_call: -; j_call: TRBJ1-1; clone_size: few; v_call: TRBV30; cdr3_aa: CAWQIHRTVNTEAFF; cdr3_nt: TGTGCCTGGCAAATCCACCGGACAGTGAACACTGAAGCTTTCTTT
d_call: -; j_call: TRBJ2-7; clone_size: many; v_call: TRBV6-4; cdr3_aa: CASSDSRYEQYF; cdr3_nt: TGTGCCAGCAGTGACTCTAGGTACGAGCAGTACTTC
d_call: -; j_call: TRBJ1-3; clone_size: -; v_call: TRBV12-3/TRBV12-4; cdr3_aa: CASCPRGSGNTIYF; cdr3_nt: TGTGCCAGTTGCCCCAGGGGCTCTGGAAACACCATATATTTT
d_call: -; j_call: TRBJ1-5; clone_size: many; v_call: TRBV7-8; cdr3_aa: CASSLTVGSQHF; cdr3_nt: TGTGCCAGCAGCTTAACGGTGGGGTCCCAGCATTTT
d_call: -; j_call: TRBJ1-1; clone_size: -; v_call: TRBV14; cdr3_aa: CASSQSGYTESFF; cdr3_nt: TGTGCCAGCAGCCAATCAGGCTACACTGAGTCTTTCTTT
d_call: -; j_call: TRBJ1-6; clone_size: -; v_call: TRBV20-1; cdr3_aa: CSAEDRANSPLHF; cdr3_nt: TGCAGTGCCGAGGACAGAGCTAATTCACCCCTCCACTTT
d_call: TRBD1; j_call: TRBJ1-1; clone_size: many; v_call: TRBV25-1; cdr3_aa: CASSEYIQGVSTEAFF; cdr3_nt: TGTGCCAGCAGTGAATATATACAGGGGGTTAGCACTGAAGCTTTCTTT
d_call: -; j_call: TRBJ1-5; clone_size: many; v_call: TRBV20-1; cdr3_aa: CSARLPDWGRSNQPQHF; cdr3_nt: TGCAGTGCTAGACTCCCAGATTGGGGTCGGAGCAATCAGCCCCAGCATTTT
d_call: TRBD1; j_call: TRBJ1-2; clone_size: many; v_call: TRBV29-1; cdr3_aa: CSVVTGTGSFYGYTF; cdr3_nt: TGCAGCGTAGTAACCGGGACAGGGTCTTTCTATGGCTACACCTTC
d_call: TRBD1; j_call: TRBJ1-4; clone_size: -; v_call: TRBV2; cdr3_aa: CASSALGQGVEELFF; cdr3_nt: TGTGCCAGCAGTGCGCTCGGACAGGGTGTTGAAGAACTGTTTTTT
d_call: TRBD1; j_call: TRBJ1-1; clone_size: -; v_call: TRBV10-3; cdr3_aa: CAISASGQTNTEAFF; cdr3_nt: TGTGCCATCAGTGCATCGGGACAGACGAACACTGAAGCTTTCTTT